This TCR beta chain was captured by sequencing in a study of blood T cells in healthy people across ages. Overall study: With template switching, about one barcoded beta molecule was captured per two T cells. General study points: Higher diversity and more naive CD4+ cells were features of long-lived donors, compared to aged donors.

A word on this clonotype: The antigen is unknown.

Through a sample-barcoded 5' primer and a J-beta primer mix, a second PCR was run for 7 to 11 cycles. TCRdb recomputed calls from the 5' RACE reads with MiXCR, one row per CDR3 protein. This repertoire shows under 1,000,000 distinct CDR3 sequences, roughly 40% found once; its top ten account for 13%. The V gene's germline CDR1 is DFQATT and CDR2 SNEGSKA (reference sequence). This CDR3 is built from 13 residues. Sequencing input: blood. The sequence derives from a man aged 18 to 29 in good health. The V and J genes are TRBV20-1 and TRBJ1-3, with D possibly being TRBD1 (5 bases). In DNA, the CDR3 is TGCAGCGTTTTGGGGCGTACTGGAAACACCATATATTTT. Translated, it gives CSVLGRTGNTIYF.